This TCR beta chain was sequenced for a study of identical twins. A universal primer site came from template switching; cDNA carried unique molecular identifiers. TCRdb re-called the 5' RACE reads with MiXCR, one entry per CDR3 protein. Among under 800,000 distinct CDR3 sequences listed, 21% were seen once. V was cut by 2 bases and J by 1 base, with 13 bases left in between. Per germline, CDR1 SGHRS and CDR2 YFSETQ. This CDR3 is built from 15 residues. This clonotype was counted a few times. Its antigen is not identified. Study-wide findings and caveats: Abundant beta clonotypes from cord blood had fewer insertions, unlike memory repertoires, which showed none.

Separately, the same data were catalogued under a study of T cells expressing NK-cell markers. This second study says: Within several experiments, an anti-gamma-delta TCR antibody kept the sorting limited to alpha-beta TCR T cells. It is unclear if expanded NKG2C-expressing clones target HCMV antigens.

Sequenced sample: PBMCs. The TCR sequence derives from a woman under 30 in good health. V gene TRBV5-1 combines with J gene TRBJ2-7; unclear D gene. CDR3 bases: TGCGCCAGCAGCTTAGAGGCTTTGTTTTCCTACGAGCAGTACTTC. Encoded protein: CASSLEALFSYEQYF.